This T cell receptor (beta chain) was identified in a study of blood T cell repertoires in COVID-19. At the level of the study: The analysed material was cDNA or gDNA that came from T cells, B-cell-depleted T cells, or PBMCs.

Sequencing used immunoSEQ multiplex PCR; TCRdb keeps in-frame clones, though not all of them. The data show about 320,000 clones, 86% seen once. Germline V gene lookup returns CDR1 SGHTA and CDR2 FQGTGA. V shed 1 base and J shed 2 bases, with 14 bases lying between them. The CDR3 has 16 residues. This receptor was taken from a woman between 50 and 59 years old with acute or convalescent COVID-19. The sample comprised peripheral blood. The rearrangement uses TRBV7-3 and TRBJ1-2, with no clear D. This chain's CDR3 is CASSLNVARANYGYTF. For the CDR3, the DNA is TGTGCCAGCAGCTTAAATGTGGCCAGAGCGAACTATGGCTACACCTTC.